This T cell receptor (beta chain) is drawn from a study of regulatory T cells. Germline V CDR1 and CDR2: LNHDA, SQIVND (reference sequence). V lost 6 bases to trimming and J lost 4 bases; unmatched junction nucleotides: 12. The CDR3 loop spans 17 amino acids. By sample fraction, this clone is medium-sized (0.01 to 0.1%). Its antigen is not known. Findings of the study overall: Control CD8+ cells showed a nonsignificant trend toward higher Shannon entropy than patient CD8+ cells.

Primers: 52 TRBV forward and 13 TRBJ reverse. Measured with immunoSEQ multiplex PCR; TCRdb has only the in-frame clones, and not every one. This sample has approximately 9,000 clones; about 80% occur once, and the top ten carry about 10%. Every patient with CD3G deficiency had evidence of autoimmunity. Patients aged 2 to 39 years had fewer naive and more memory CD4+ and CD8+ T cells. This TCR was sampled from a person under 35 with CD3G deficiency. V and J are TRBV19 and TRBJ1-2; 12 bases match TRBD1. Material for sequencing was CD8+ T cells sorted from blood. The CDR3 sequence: CASSTGTGGFLGYGYTF. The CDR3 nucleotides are TGTGCCAGTAGCACCGGGACAGGGGGCTTCTTGGGCTATGGCTACACCTTC.